This T cell receptor (beta chain) was identified during a study of T cells in Graves' hyperthyroidism and ophthalmopathy. Amplification targeted TCR beta CDR3 regions from RNA transcripts. First-round RT-PCR with HTBI primers amplified the TCR CDR3 region. Via MiXCR, TCRdb re-called the multiplex PCR reads, giving one row per CDR3 protein. The sample yields about 570,000 distinct CDR3 sequences, around 13% seen once. The source of this sequence is a woman aged 40 to 50 with Graves' hyperthyroidism. The specimen was blood.

The CDR3, as DNA: TGTGCCAGCAGTCAAACCGGGACTGACTTGGGCTATGGCTACACCTTC. Translation gives CASSQTGTDLGYGYTF. The rearrangement uses TRBV27 and TRBJ1-2; D might be TRBD1 (5 bases). In germline, CDR1 is MNHEY, CDR2 SMNVEV (reference sequence). This CDR3 is 16 amino acids long. Trimming took 5 bases from V and 4 from J, leaving 20 bases between them.